These 7 T cell receptor beta chains share one sample of origin, sequenced in a study of cytomegalovirus exposure and HLA in healthy donors. With 60 Vbeta and 13 Jbeta primers, the PCR was carried out. The protocol was immunoSEQ multiplex PCR, while the TCRdb copy is restricted to in-frame clones and leaves out a portion. The sample yields 120,000 or so clones, around 80% seen once. The specimen sequenced was PBMCs. Receptors originate from an older woman in good health and CMV-seropositive.

The chain carries TRBV5-5 and TRBJ1-2; TRBD1 aligns across 8 bases. The germline V gene encodes CDR1 SGHKS and CDR2 YYEKEE (reference sequence). This CDR3 region has 15 residues. The V segment lost 4 bases and the J segment 8 bases; nucleotides outside the gene matches: 13. DNA for the CDR3: TGTGCCAGCAGCCCACCTACGGACAGGGTGACAGGCTACACCTTC. This sequence encodes CASSPPTDRVTGYTF.

This clone was counted only a few times. The J gene is TRBJ1-1, the V gene TRBV7-6; D not certain. This CDR3 comprises 12 residues. V was shortened by 2 bases and J by 3 bases, with 4 bases between the two germline ends. CDR1 and CDR2 from the germline V gene are SGHVS and FNYEAQ. This CDR3 reads CASSLLYTEAFF. For the CDR3, the DNA is TGTGCCAGCAGCTTACTGTACACTGAAGCTTTCTTT.

CDR3 residues: CASSGGTSGSKNIQYF. The CDR3 bases are TGCGCCAGCAGCGGCGGGACTAGCGGGAGCAAAAACATTCAGTACTTC. The genes are TRBV5-1 and TRBJ2-4, with TRBD2 matching 14 bases. Germline V lookup: CDR1 SGHRS, CDR2 YFSETQ. The CDR3 contains 16 residues. The J segment lost 3 bases and the V segment lost 4 bases, leaving 3 bases of the junction unmatched.

The rearrangement links TRBV28 to TRBJ1-2; TRBD1 matches 7 bases. The CDR3 consists of 14 residues. CDR1 is MDHEN and CDR2 is SYDVKM in the germline V gene. J lost 4 bases, V lost 3 bases, and 5 bases had no gene match. CDR3 DNA sequence: TGTGCCAGCAGTTTGGAGGGGGCGTTCTATGGCTACACCTTC. It is translated as CASSLEGAFYGYTF.

The V and J genes are TRBV5-1 and TRBJ1-1; 7 positions match TRBD1. The V gene's germline CDR1 is SGHRS and CDR2 YFSETQ. CDR3 size: 14 residues. The ends lost 0 bases at V and 6 bases at J; junction bases unmatched: 5. The CDR3 spells CASSLGQGLAEAFF. The CDR3 DNA reads TGCGCCAGCAGCTTGGGACAGGGTTTGGCTGAAGCTTTCTTT.

The chain uses TRBV18 and TRBJ1-1, with 11 bases that match TRBD1. Germline values: CDR1 KGHSH, CDR2 LQKENI. This CDR3 spans 16 amino acids. J gave up 3 bases and V 6 bases, and 9 bases lay outside the gene matches. CDR3 in amino acids: CASSQGQGAVDTEAFF. DNA for the CDR3: TGTGCCAGCTCCCAAGGACAGGGGGCGGTGGACACTGAAGCTTTCTTT.

The rearrangement links TRBV25-1 to TRBJ2-7; TRBD2 agrees at 10 bases. Germline V gives CDR1 MGHDK, CDR2 SYGVNS. The V segment lost 2 bases and the J segment 2 bases; nucleotides outside the gene matches: 6. The CDR3 consists of 16 residues. CDR3 sequence: CASSEPSGRTTYEQYF. The CDR3 DNA follows: TGTGCCAGCAGTGAACCTAGCGGGAGAACGACCTACGAGCAGTACTTC.